Listed here are 17 T cell receptor beta chains from one sample, sequenced in a study of spatial heterogeneity in lung cancer. TCRdb passed the 5' RACE reads through MiXCR, listing each CDR3 protein once. The sample comprises roughly 54,000 distinct CDR3 sequences, 7.5% to 8% of which are singletons, and 10% to 15% rests with the top ten. As for time point: sample taken at primary tumor resection. Whole RNA, isolated from tumor, nontumor lung or frozen PBMC, was sequenced without prior sorting. Sequences were derived from PBMCs, sampled at surgery. These receptors originate from a female donor with early-stage non-small cell lung cancer.

This clonotype was seen a few times. The rearrangement uses TRBV29-1 and TRBJ2-2; no clear D gene. Germline V lookup: CDR1 SQVTM, CDR2 ANQGSEA. The CDR3 loop spans 14 amino acids. Between the trimmed V and J ends, which lost 5 bases and 2 bases, there was a span of 12 bases. The CDR3 reads CSVRGADNTGELFF. DNA of the CDR3: TGCAGCGTTCGAGGCGCAGATAACACCGGGGAGCTGTTTTTT.

This clonotype was detected only a few times. J is TRBJ2-5 and V is TRBV7-2; D is possibly TRBD2 (7 bases). V was cut by 5 bases and J by 1 base, with 8 bases left in between. The CDR3 is 13 amino acids. CDR1 and CDR2 from the germline V gene are SGHTA and FQGNSA. CDR3: CASSRGGQETQYF. The CDR3 DNA reads as TGTGCCAGCAGCAGGGGGGGCCAAGAGACCCAGTACTTC. Full variable domain (missing parts from reference TRBV7-2 and TRBJ2-5): GAGVSQSPSNKVTEKGKDVELRCDPISGHTALYWYRQSLGQGLEFLIYFQGNSAPDKSGLPSDRFSAERTGGSVSTLTIQRTQQEDSAVYLCASSRGGQETQYFGPGTRLLVL.

This clonotype turned up a few times. The genes are TRBV6-1 and TRBJ2-1, with 7 bases lining up with TRBD1. V lost 5 bases, J lost 2 bases, and 3 bases stayed unmatched. Germline values: CDR1 MNHNS, CDR2 SASEGT. The CDR3 is 14 amino acids. CDR3 bases: TGTGCCAGCAGTCTTGACAGGGCCTACAATGAGCAGTTCTTC. Its translation: CASSLDRAYNEQFF.

This clonotype turned up a few times. The chain uses TRBV18 and TRBJ1-1; D remains ambiguous. Germline CDR1 reads KGHSH; CDR2 reads LQKENI. CDR3 size: 13 residues. V gave up 3 bases and J gave up 4 bases, with 9 bases separating them. In nucleotides, the CDR3 is TGTGCCAGCTCACCTGAGCTGCTCACTGAAGCTTTCTTT. Translated: CASSPELLTEAFF.

J is TRBJ2-7 and V is TRBV28, with D tentatively TRBD1 (6 bases). CDR3 size: 15 residues. Germline CDR1 MDHEN, CDR2 SYDVKM. Trimming cost V 5 bases and J 1 base, with 15 bases left between them. The CDR3 loop reads CASSSVGGISYEQYF. The CDR3 bases are TGTGCCAGCAGTAGTGTAGGGGGTATTTCCTACGAGCAGTACTTC.

There are a few counts of this clonotype. The chain is built from TRBV7-2 and TRBJ2-4, with D perhaps assigned TRBD1 or TRBD2 (5 bases each). The CDR3 is 17 amino acids. Germline V lookup: CDR1 SGHTA, CDR2 FQGNSA. With 1 base removed from V and 6 bases from J, the gap between germline ends came to 19 bases. The CDR3 loop reads CASSLDVTRGGRNIQYF. Here the CDR3 DNA reads TGTGCCAGCAGCTTAGATGTAACACGGGGCGGTAGAAACATTCAGTACTTC. Full variable domain (missing parts from reference TRBV7-2 and TRBJ2-4): GAGVSQSPSNKVTEKGKDVELRCDPISGHTALYWYRQSLGQGLEFLIYFQGNSAPDKSGLPSDRFSAERTGGSVSTLTIQRTQQEDSAVYLCASSLDVTRGGRNIQYFGAGTRLSVL.

The sample holds a few counts of this clonotype. The rearrangement links TRBV29-1 to TRBJ1-6, with D possibly matching TRBD1 (5 bases). CDR3 length: 14 amino acids. Trimming left V 5 bases short and J 4 bases short, with 12 bases between. Germline CDR1 and CDR2: SQVTM and ANQGSEA. The CDR3 DNA sequence: TGCAGCGTTCAAACCCGGGGGTATAATTCACCCCTCCACTTT. Translated, it gives CSVQTRGYNSPLHF.

This chain uses TRBV7-6 with TRBJ2-2; D not certain. Germline CDR1 SGHVS, CDR2 FNYEAQ. Trimming took off 1 base at V and 4 bases at J, with 10 bases between the two ends. The CDR3 sequence is 15 residues long. CDR3 sequence (DNA): TGTGCCAGCAGCTTAGTGGCAACCTCCACCGGGGAGCTGTTTTTT. Its translation: CASSLVATSTGELFF.

In this sample, this clonotype turned up many times. This sequence joins TRBV24-1 and TRBJ2-2; D is undetermined. The CDR3 is 16 residues long. Per germline, CDR1 KGHDR and CDR2 SFDVKD. V was clipped by 3 bases and J by 0 bases, with 10 bases between them. DNA for the CDR3: TGTGCCACCAGTGATACCGTCAGAACGAACACCGGGGAGCTGTTTTTT. It translates to CATSDTVRTNTGELFF.

This clonotype has only a few counts. V and J are TRBV10-3 and TRBJ2-1; weak D call: TRBD1 (6 bases). The germline V and J ends were trimmed by 3 bases and 5 bases, with 20 bases remaining between them. Germline lookup yields CDR1 ENHRY and CDR2 SYGVKD. This CDR3 comprises 17 residues. CDR3 region: CAISDSQGLGRDNEQFF. CDR3 DNA sequence: TGTGCCATCAGTGACTCACAGGGATTGGGAAGGGACAATGAGCAGTTCTTC.

This clonotype showed up many times. V and J are TRBV18 and TRBJ1-5; D unresolved. Germline V gene data show CDR1 as KGHSH and CDR2 as LQKENI. V was shortened by 3 bases and J by 6 bases, with 9 bases between the two germline ends. The CDR3 consists of 13 residues. The CDR3 bases are TGTGCCAGCTCACCCCAAGAGGGTCAGCCCCAGCATTTT. Amino acid sequence: CASSPQEGQPQHF.

The sample holds many counts of this clonotype. The V gene is TRBV19, the J gene TRBJ1-2; TRBD1 might be the D (5 bases). The germline V and J ends were trimmed by 5 bases and 6 bases, with 10 bases remaining between them. Germline CDR1 LNHDA, CDR2 SQIVND (reference sequence). The CDR3 totals 12 residues. DNA of the CDR3: TGTGCCAGTAGTGGCGGGGCTGATGGCTACACCTTC. Its protein is CASSGGADGYTF.

The rearrangement uses TRBV5-4 and TRBJ2-7; D is possibly TRBD1 (5 bases). Trimming removed 3 bases from V and 5 bases from J, with 12 bases in between. Germline-derived CDR1 and CDR2 are SGHNT and YYREEE (reference sequence). The CDR3 loop spans 13 amino acids. CDR3 region: CASSSRDRHEQYF. CDR3 coding DNA: TGTGCCAGCAGCTCCCGAGACAGACACGAGCAGTACTTC.

This clonotype showed up just a few times. The gene calls are TRBV25-1 and TRBJ2-3; possible D gene TRBD2, 5 bases. This CDR3 contains 15 residues. Trimming took 3 bases from V and 6 from J, leaving 16 bases between them. Germline V CDR1 and CDR2: MGHDK, SYGVNS. As DNA, the CDR3 is TGTGCCAGCAGTGATGGAGGTGCGTCTCCGGATACGCAGTATTTT. Protein sequence: CASSDGGASPDTQYF.

This clonotype was seen a few times. The chain carries TRBV20-1 and TRBJ2-3, with TRBD2 matching 11 bases. The CDR3 is 17 residues long. V shed 0 bases, J shed 3 bases, and the junction held 8 bases outside the gene matches. Germline V lookup: CDR1 DFQATT, CDR2 SNEGSKA (reference sequence). The CDR3 here is CSARDLELAGATDTQYF. The CDR3, as DNA: TGCAGTGCTAGAGATTTGGAACTAGCGGGAGCGACAGATACGCAGTATTTT.

This clonotype has a handful of counts. The chain joins TRBV2 to TRBJ1-2, with D perhaps TRBD1 (5 bases). Trimming shortened V by 7 bases and J by 6 bases, and 12 bases separated the two germline ends. This CDR3 has 12 amino acids. Germline lookup yields CDR1 SNHLY and CDR2 FYNNEI. The CDR3 is CASTEGLDGYTF. In nucleotides, the CDR3 is TGTGCCAGCACAGAGGGGCTGGATGGCTACACCTTC. The full variable domain, in which reference TRBV2 and TRBJ1-2 provide the parts outside the CDR3, is EPEVTQTPSHQVTQMGQEVILRCVPISNHLYFYWYRQILGQKVEFLVSFYNNEISEKSEIFDDQFSVERPDGSNFTLKIRSTKLEDSAMYFCASTEGLDGYTFGSGTRLTVV.

Many counts were recorded for this clonotype. V usage is TRBV29-1 and J usage is TRBJ2-3; weak D call: TRBD1 (6 bases). V was pared by 7 bases and J by 2 bases, with 10 bases between. Germline V gene lookup returns CDR1 SQVTM and CDR2 ANQGSEA. The CDR3 loop spans 12 amino acids. The CDR3 DNA reads as TGCAGCGAACGGGACAACACAGATACGCAGTATTTT. It specifies CSERDNTDTQYF.